These 25 T cell receptor beta chains share one sample of origin, sequenced in a study of CD8+CD57+ T cells in acquired aplastic anemia. Genomic DNA acted as the template from which TCR beta VDJ combination and CDR3 sequence profiling were carried out. Each CDR3 protein gets one entry after TCRdb re-called the reads with MiXCR. The table has about 81,000 distinct CDR3 sequences, over 35% seen once. Material: sorted CD4+, CD8+, or CD8+CD57+ T cells (not recorded which) from PBMCs. The receptors come from a human donor in good health, serving as a control.

The rearrangement uses TRBV29-1 and TRBJ2-5, with 8 bases aligning to TRBD1. This CDR3 contains 16 residues. J was trimmed by 2 bases and V by 3 bases; bases with no gene match: 11. In germline, CDR1 is SQVTM, CDR2 ANQGSEA. In nucleotides, the CDR3 is TGCAGCGTTGAGGGGGAAGACAGGGGAGTTCAAGAGACCCAGTACTTC. This sequence encodes CSVEGEDRGVQETQYF.

The table lists this clonotype with a few counts. The chain uses TRBV7-7 and TRBJ2-5, with 10 bases that match TRBD1. The V and J ends lost 1 base and 1 base, in that order; junction bases with no gene match: 9. The CDR3 sequence is 18 residues long. Germline V lookup: CDR1 SSHAT, CDR2 FNYEAQ (reference sequence). CDR3 bases: TGTGCCAGCAGCTTAGTGGCGGTCGGGGACAGGGGCCAAGAGACCCAGTACTTC. Its protein product is CASSLVAVGDRGQETQYF. Using reference TRBV7-7 and TRBJ2-5 for the parts outside the CDR3, the full variable domain is GAGVSQSPRYKVTKRGQDVTLRCDPISSHATLYWYQQALGQGPEFLTYFNYEAQPDKSGLPSDRFSAERPEGSISTLTIQRTEQRDSAMYRCASSLVAVGDRGQETQYFGPGTRLLVL.

As regards this clonotype: A much bigger clone sits one base away, suggesting this may be a read error. The J gene is TRBJ2-5, the V gene TRBV4-1; no clear D gene. This CDR3 has 14 residues. Germline-derived CDR1 and CDR2 are MGHRA and YSYEKL. The CDR3 spells CASGQEEIFETQYF. Here the CDR3 DNA reads TGCGCCAGCGGCCAAGAAGAGATATTTGAGACCCAGTACTTC.

Points on this clonotype: Possible read error: a much larger clone is one base away. The chain employs TRBV5-4 and TRBJ2-7; 11 bases align to TRBD2. The CDR3 runs 14 residues. The trim removed 4 bases at V and 2 bases at J, leaving 2 bases unmatched. Germline CDR1 and CDR2: SGHNT and YYREEE (reference sequence). The CDR3 region has the DNA TGTGCCAGCAGCGATAGCGGGAGGGCCTACGAGCAGTACTTC. This sequence encodes CASSDSGRAYEQYF.

This clonotype was recorded at least ten times. This chain joins TRBV7-9 and TRBJ2-1; 10 bases are shared with TRBD2. This CDR3 has 14 residues. The junction had 4 bases not matched to a gene; V was cut back by 11 bases and J by 0 bases. Germline assignment: CDR1 SEHNR and CDR2 FQNEAQ (reference sequence). The CDR3 DNA is TGTGCCTCATGGACTAGCGGCTCCTACAATGAGCAGTTCTTC. Amino acids: CASWTSGSYNEQFF. Combining the CDR3 with reference TRBV7-9 and TRBJ2-1 gives the whole variable domain DTGVSQNPRHKITKRGQNVTFRCDPISEHNRLYWYRQTLGQGPEFLTYFQNEAQLEKSRLLSDRFSAERPKGSFSTLEIQRTEQGDSAMYLCASWTSGSYNEQFFGPGTRLTVL.

This clonotype occurred a few times. The chain has TRBV20-1 and TRBJ1-6; TRBD1 is a possible D gene (5 bases). V was shortened by 1 base and J by 7 bases, with 11 bases between the two germline ends. CDR1 DFQATT and CDR2 SNEGSKA come from the germline V gene (reference sequence). The CDR3 runs 14 residues. CDR3 in amino acids: CSARGGRENSPLHF. In DNA form, the CDR3 reads TGCAGTGCTAGAGGGGGCAGGGAGAATTCACCCCTCCACTTT.

This clonotype was counted a few times. The gene calls are TRBV5-6 and TRBJ2-7, with 7 bases lining up with TRBD2. This CDR3 has 19 amino acids. CDR1 is SGHDT and CDR2 is YYEEEE in the germline V gene. With 0 bases clipped from V and 2 bases from J, the junction kept 17 bases outside the gene matches. The CDR3 loop is CASSLDPSGQNWRTYEQYF. The CDR3 DNA is TGTGCCAGCAGCTTGGACCCTAGCGGTCAAAATTGGAGGACCTACGAGCAGTACTTC.

The sample holds many counts of this clonotype. The chain links TRBV29-1 to TRBJ1-2; D is unclear. V was pared by 6 bases and J by 4 bases, with 9 bases between. Germline-derived CDR1 and CDR2 are SQVTM and ANQGSEA. This CDR3 comprises 11 residues. DNA of the CDR3: TGCAGCGTCTTAAGGAGCTATGGCTACACCTTC. Translated, it gives CSVLRSYGYTF.

The chain is built from TRBV24-1 and TRBJ1-2; perhaps TRBD1 as D (5 bases). V lost 7 bases and J lost 2, with 16 bases in between. This CDR3 is built from 15 residues. Per the germline V gene, CDR1 is KGHDR and CDR2 is SFDVKD. The CDR3 coding sequence is TGTGCCACCAGCCCGACGGGGGAGGTGAACTATGGCTACACCTTC. Its translation is CATSPTGEVNYGYTF.

In this sample, this clonotype turned up once. This rearrangement joins TRBV2 to TRBJ2-7; D not certain. Germline V gene data show CDR1 as SNHLY and CDR2 as FYNNEI. Trimming stripped 7 bases from V and 7 bases from J, with 11 bases between. CDR3 length equals 11 residues. The CDR3 nucleotides are TGTGCCAGCAAGGCAGCCCTGGAGCAGTACTTC. Its translation: CASKAALEQYF. Combining the CDR3 with reference TRBV2 and TRBJ2-7 gives the whole variable domain EPEVTQTPSHQVTQMGQEVILRCVPISNHLYFYWYRQILGQKVEFLVSFYNNEISEKSEIFDDQFSVERPDGSNFTLKIRSTKLEDSAMYFCASKAALEQYFGPGTRLTVT.

This clonotype appeared a few times. A single base separates this from a much larger clone, so it may be a read error. The chain joins TRBV27 to TRBJ2-7; no definite D call. This CDR3 is 14 amino acids long. The V end lost 6 bases, the J end lost 1 base, and 13 bases lay between the germline ends. Germline values: CDR1 MNHEY, CDR2 SMNVEV (reference sequence). The CDR3 nucleotides read TGTGCCAGCAGCTCCCGGAGCTCATCCTACGAGCAGTACTTC. It is translated as CASSSRSSSYEQYF.

The genes are TRBV2 and TRBJ1-2; no reliable D call. CDR1 is SNHLY and CDR2 is FYNNEI in the germline V gene. V lost 3 bases and J lost 4, with 9 bases in between. The CDR3 loop spans 13 amino acids. CDR3 amino acids: CASSEDGSYGYTF. CDR3 nucleotide sequence: TGTGCCAGCAGTGAGGACGGAAGCTATGGCTACACCTTC.

This chain connects TRBV10-1 to TRBJ1-2, with 7 bases lining up with TRBD1. The CDR3 loop spans 14 amino acids. Germline CDR1 reads WNHNN; CDR2 reads SYGVQD (reference sequence). J lost 8 bases, V lost 3 bases, and 9 bases had no gene match. The CDR3 region is CASSEDRVGGGYTF. The CDR3 DNA reads TGCGCCAGCAGTGAAGACAGGGTAGGCGGAGGCTACACCTTC.

The chain recombines TRBV12-3 or TRBV12-4 with TRBJ2-2, with TRBD1 identical over 7 bases. This CDR3 has 13 residues. V shed 11 bases and J 1 base; nucleotides not matched to a gene: 4. The DNA for the CDR3 is TGTGCCTCCAGACAGGGGAACACCGGGGAGCTGTTTTTT. As protein: CASRQGNTGELFF.

At least ten counts were recorded for this clonotype. The chain has TRBV6-5 and TRBJ1-1; D may be TRBD1 (5 bases). The V end was cut by 2 bases, the J end by 4 bases, with 14 bases between. Germline V gene lookup returns CDR1 MNHEY and CDR2 SVGAGI. The CDR3 covers 15 residues. CDR3 in amino acids: CASSYAQEGGTEAFF. CDR3 DNA: TGTGCCAGCAGTTACGCACAGGAAGGAGGCACTGAAGCTTTCTTT.

This clonotype was picked up many times. The chain combines TRBV10-3 with TRBJ2-6; no clear D gene. Trimming removed 3 bases from V and 4 bases from J, with 13 bases in between. This CDR3 has 16 residues. Germline loops: CDR1 ENHRY, CDR2 SYGVKD. The CDR3 DNA follows: TGTGCCATCAGTGACCCCCGGACGTCCGGGGCCAACGTCCTGACTTTC. This codes for CAISDPRTSGANVLTF.

Note on this clonotype: A read error may be the cause here, since a much bigger clone is one base away. The chain couples TRBV5-1 to TRBJ1-2, with 7 bases lining up with TRBD1. The germline CDR1 and CDR2 sequences are SGHRS and YFSETQ. The CDR3 extends over 14 amino acids. Trimming removed 4 bases from V and 6 bases from J; junction bases left unmatched: 9. The CDR3 sequence: CASSLRAGGDGYTF. The DNA for the CDR3 is TGCGCCAGCAGCCTCCGGGCAGGGGGGGATGGCTACACCTTC.

This clonotype was detected a few times. CDR3 residues: CATRGVTDPEAFF. CDR3 sequence (DNA): TGTGCCACAAGGGGGGTGACAGACCCTGAAGCTTTCTTT. This chain uses TRBV27 with TRBJ1-1; D is possibly TRBD1 (6 bases). This CDR3 is 13 amino acids long. Germline V gene sequence: CDR1 MNHEY, CDR2 SMNVEV (reference sequence). V was trimmed by 10 bases and J by 6 bases, leaving 18 bases between them.

The genes are TRBV10-2 and TRBJ2-2; 10 bases match TRBD2. The germline gives CDR1 WSHSY, CDR2 SAAADI. CDR3 length: 14 residues. The V and J ends lost 5 bases and 3 bases, in that order; junction bases with no gene match: 0. The CDR3 DNA is TGCGCCAGCAGTAGCGGGGGGGACACCGGGGAGCTGTTTTTT. Translation: CASSSGGDTGELFF.

This clonotype was seen repeatedly, ten times or more. J is TRBJ1-1 and V is TRBV29-1; TRBD1 matches at 7 bases. Germline CDR1 and CDR2: SQVTM and ANQGSEA. This CDR3 has 10 residues. The V gene end was trimmed by 4 bases and the J gene end by 8 bases; junction bases not matched to a gene: 1. CDR3 in amino acids: CSVATGEAFF. The CDR3 bases are TGCAGCGTTGCGACAGGGGAAGCTTTCTTT.

A note on this clonotype: One end of the junction fails to match germline, which may point to a read error. The J gene is TRBJ1-1, the V gene TRBV12-3 or TRBV12-4; the match to TRBD1 covers 8 bases. The CDR3 sequence is 15 residues long. CDR3 sequence reads: CASSLSGTGSTGAFF. The CDR3 DNA reads TGTGCCAGCAGTTTATCCGGGACAGGTTCTACTGGAGCTTTCTTT.

This chain joins TRBV10-1 and TRBJ1-2; perhaps TRBD1 as D (5 bases). The germline V gene encodes CDR1 WNHNN and CDR2 SYGVQD (reference sequence). Trimming stripped 11 bases from V and 6 bases from J, with 16 bases between. The CDR3 runs 12 residues. The CDR3 region has the DNA TGCGCCGGGCGAGCAGGGTATGATGGCTACACCTTC. It codes for CAGRAGYDGYTF.

This clonotype was counted once. The chain joins TRBV15 to TRBJ2-3; D not certain. There are 17 residues in the CDR3. Germline V lookup: CDR1 LNHNV, CDR2 YYDKDF (reference sequence). V lost 0 bases and J 2 bases, leaving 15 bases between the germline ends. CDR3 in DNA: TGTGCCACCAGCAGAGACAATCTATATACTCCCACAGATACGCAGTATTTT. Translated: CATSRDNLYTPTDTQYF.

This clonotype was seen at least ten times. The chain links TRBV4-1 to TRBJ1-5, with D uncertain. Per germline, CDR1 MGHRA and CDR2 YSYEKL. The CDR3 covers 16 residues. Between the trimmed V and J ends, which lost 3 bases and 6 bases, there was a span of 18 bases. The DNA for the CDR3 is TGCGCCAGCAGCCAGAGCATTACGCGGGTATCTCAGCCCCAGCATTTT. This gives the protein CASSQSITRVSQPQHF.

The sample holds many counts of this clonotype. The gene calls are TRBV7-6 and TRBJ1-1; TRBD1 matches 8 bases. The V and J ends lost 5 bases and 1 base, in that order; junction bases with no gene match: 3. Germline V gene sequence: CDR1 SGHVS, CDR2 FNYEAQ. There are 14 residues in the CDR3. The CDR3 is CASSLGQANTEAFF. The CDR3, as DNA: TGTGCCAGCAGCCTGGGACAGGCGAACACTGAAGCTTTCTTT.